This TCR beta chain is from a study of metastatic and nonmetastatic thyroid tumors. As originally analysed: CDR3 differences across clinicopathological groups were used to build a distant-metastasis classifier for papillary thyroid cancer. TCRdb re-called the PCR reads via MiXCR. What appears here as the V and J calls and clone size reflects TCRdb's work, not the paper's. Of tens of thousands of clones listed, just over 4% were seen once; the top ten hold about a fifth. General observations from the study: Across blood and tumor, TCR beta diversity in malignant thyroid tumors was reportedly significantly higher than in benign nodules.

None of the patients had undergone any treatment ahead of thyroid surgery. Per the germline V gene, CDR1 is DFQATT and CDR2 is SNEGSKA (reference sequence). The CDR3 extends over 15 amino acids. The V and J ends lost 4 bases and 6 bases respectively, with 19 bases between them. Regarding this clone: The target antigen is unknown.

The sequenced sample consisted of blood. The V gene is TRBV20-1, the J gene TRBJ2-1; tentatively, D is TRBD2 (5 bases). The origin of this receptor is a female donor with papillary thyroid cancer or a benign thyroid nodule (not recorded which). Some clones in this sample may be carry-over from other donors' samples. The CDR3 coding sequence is TGCAGTGCTAAAGTGGAGGAACGGCACAGCAATGAGCAGTTCTTC. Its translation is CSAKVEERHSNEQFF.